The 5 T cell receptor beta chains presented below share a single source sample, sequenced in a study of Graves' ophthalmopathy and Graves' hyperthyroidism. The study amplified TCR beta CDR3 regions using RNA transcripts. An opening RT-PCR round employed HTBI primers and preceded a second-round multiplex PCR. TCRdb reanalysed the multiplex PCR reads using MiXCR and keeps one entry per CDR3 protein. The sample includes some 400,000 distinct CDR3 sequences, around 19% of them seen just once. Material: peripheral blood. The source is a woman between 18 and 29 years old with Graves' ophthalmopathy.

This clonotype was detected ten times or more. Here the CDR3 DNA reads TGTGCCAGCATCTTAAGCAGGATTACCTACGAGCAGTACTTC. It codes for CASILSRITYEQYF. The gene calls are TRBV6-1 and TRBJ2-7; no clear D gene. Trimming took off 7 bases at V and 2 bases at J, with 15 bases between the two ends. Germline V CDR1 and CDR2: MNHNS, SASEGT. CDR3 size: 14 residues.

This clonotype was recorded many times. This sequence joins TRBV11-3 and TRBJ1-5; a weak D match, TRBD1 (6 bases). Trimming stripped 4 bases from V and 1 base from J, with 14 bases between. Germline loops: CDR1 SGHNT, CDR2 YENEEA. This CDR3 contains 16 residues. The DNA of the CDR3 is TGTGCCAGCAGCTCAATTCGGGGGGGCAGCAATCAGCCCCAGCATTTT. Amino acid sequence: CASSSIRGGSNQPQHF.

This clonotype showed up many times. The V call is TRBV19, the J call TRBJ2-7, with D perhaps TRBD1 (5 bases). Trimming took off 5 bases at V and 2 bases at J, with 16 bases between the two ends. Germline-derived CDR1 and CDR2 are LNHDA and SQIVND (reference sequence). The CDR3 extends over 15 amino acids. CDR3 bases: TGTGCCAGTAGTCCACGGACACTTACGCCCTACGAGCAGTACTTC. It yields the protein CASSPRTLTPYEQYF.

The rearrangement links TRBV20-1 to TRBJ1-5; D gene ambiguous. The CDR3 contains 14 residues. Germline CDR1 DFQATT, CDR2 SNEGSKA (reference sequence). The V and J ends lost 6 bases and 3 bases respectively, with 15 bases between them. This chain's CDR3 is CSAPISFTNQPQHF. The CDR3 nucleotides read TGCAGTGCGCCGATTTCTTTCACCAATCAGCCCCAGCATTTT.

This clonotype was observed many times. The chain joins TRBV7-8 to TRBJ2-4, with 10 bases fitting TRBD1. CDR3 length equals 18 residues. With V trimmed by 1 base and J by 8 bases, 14 bases remained unmatched. CDR1 and CDR2 from the germline V gene are SGHVS and FQNEAQ. CDR3 sequence: CASSLVFRGGQGNDIQYF. The CDR3 nucleotides are TGTGCCAGCAGCTTAGTTTTTAGGGGGGGACAGGGGAATGACATTCAGTACTTC.